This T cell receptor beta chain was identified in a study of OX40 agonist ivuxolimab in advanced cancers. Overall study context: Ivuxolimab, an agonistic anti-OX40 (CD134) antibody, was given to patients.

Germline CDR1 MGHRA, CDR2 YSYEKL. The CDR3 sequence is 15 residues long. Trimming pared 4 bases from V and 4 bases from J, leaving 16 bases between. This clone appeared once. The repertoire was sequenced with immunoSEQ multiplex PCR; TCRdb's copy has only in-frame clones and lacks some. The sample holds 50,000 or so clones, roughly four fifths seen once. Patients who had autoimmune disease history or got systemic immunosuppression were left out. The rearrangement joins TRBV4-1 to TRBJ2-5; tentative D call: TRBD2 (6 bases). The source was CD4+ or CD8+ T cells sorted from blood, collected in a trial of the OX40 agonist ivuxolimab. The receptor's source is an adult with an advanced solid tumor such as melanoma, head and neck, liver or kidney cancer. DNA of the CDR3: TGCGCCAGCAGCCGGGATGGGGGGATAGGAGAGACCCAGTACTTC. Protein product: CASSRDGGIGETQYF.